The entry below describes one TCR beta chain. 60 Vbeta and 13 Jbeta primers were used in PCR. The repertoire was sequenced with immunoSEQ multiplex PCR; TCRdb's copy has only in-frame clones and lacks some. This sample lists 150,000 or so clones; its ten largest clones have approximately 2%. J was trimmed by 7 bases and V by 5 bases; bases with no gene match: 15. From germline, CDR1 is SGHTA and CDR2 FQGNSA. This CDR3 has 17 amino acids. The sample originates from a study of cytomegalovirus exposure and HLA in healthy donors. The receptor was isolated from a man aged 30-40 years in good health and CMV-seronegative. This chain links TRBV7-2 with TRBJ2-7; 12 bases agree with TRBD2. Sequencing was carried out using PBMCs. The CDR3 sequence is CASSQGTSGSWVREQYF. The CDR3 DNA reads as TGTGCCAGCAGCCAAGGGACTAGCGGGTCGTGGGTGAGGGAGCAGTACTTC.